The 26 T cell receptor beta chains below were found in one sample sequenced in a study of cytomegalovirus exposure and HLA in healthy donors. A multiplex PCR was run with 60 Vbeta primers and 13 Jbeta primers. Data came from immunoSEQ multiplex PCR; TCRdb stores just in-frame clones and leaves some out. The top ten clones hold roughly 5.4% of a sample with under 200,000 clones, roughly 70% of them seen once. The sequenced sample was PBMCs. The receptors were gathered from a woman aged 18-29 years in good health and CMV-seropositive.

This clone was seen only once. The V gene is TRBV19, the J gene TRBJ1-2; 7 bases are shared with TRBD1. With 5 bases clipped from V and 4 bases from J, the junction kept 7 bases outside the gene matches. The V gene's germline CDR1 is LNHDA and CDR2 SQIVND (reference sequence). The CDR3 has 14 residues. CDR3 sequence (DNA): TGTGCCAGTAGTCCCCGGGGACAGATCTATGGCTACACCTTC. Translation: CASSPRGQIYGYTF.

The V gene is TRBV6-4, the J gene TRBJ2-3; tentatively, D is TRBD2 (6 bases). V lost 2 bases and J lost 0, with 6 bases in between. CDR1 MRHNA and CDR2 SNTAGT come from the germline V gene. The CDR3 totals 14 residues. CDR3: CASSDGLSTDTQYF. The CDR3 region has the DNA TGTGCCAGCAGTGACGGACTAAGCACAGATACGCAGTATTTT.

V usage is TRBV19 and J usage is TRBJ1-6; possible D gene TRBD1, 5 bases. In germline, CDR1 is LNHDA, CDR2 SQIVND (reference sequence). The CDR3 sequence is 16 residues long. V lost 2 bases and J 10 bases, leaving 18 bases between the germline ends. The CDR3 DNA is TGTGCCAGTAGTATATGGTTCAGGGAAATTGCCTCACCCCTCCACTTT. Residues: CASSIWFREIASPLHF.

The rearrangement joins TRBV9 to TRBJ1-2, with 9 bases aligning to TRBD1. V lost 3 bases, J lost 8 bases, and 5 bases stayed unmatched. The CDR3 runs to 13 residues. Germline CDR1 reads SGDLS; CDR2 reads YYNGEE. CDR3 in DNA: TGTGCCAGCAGCGCTCGGGACAGGGACGGCTACACCTTC. This sequence encodes CASSARDRDGYTF.

The chain couples TRBV6-1 to TRBJ2-1, with D perhaps TRBD2 (5 bases). The V end was cut by 0 bases, the J end by 6 bases, with 6 bases between. This CDR3 spans 13 amino acids. Looked up from germline, CDR1 is MNHNS and CDR2 is SASEGT. The CDR3 coding sequence is TGTGCCAGCAGTGAAGCCCGGGGCAATGAGCAGTTCTTC. Translation gives CASSEARGNEQFF.

V and J are TRBV7-3 and TRBJ1-2; possibly TRBD1 for D (6 bases). Germline CDR1 reads SGHTA; CDR2 reads FQGTGA. The CDR3 is 14 amino acids. Trimming shortened V by 5 bases and J by 7 bases, and 17 bases separated the two germline ends. The CDR3 sequence is CASSPRDMSGGYTF. CDR3 coding DNA: TGTGCCAGCAGCCCCCGGGACATGTCTGGTGGCTACACCTTC.

The rearrangement links TRBV7-8 to TRBJ2-1; 13 nucleotides match TRBD2. This CDR3 has 19 amino acids. V lost 5 bases, J lost 2 bases, and 12 bases stayed unmatched. Germline CDR1 reads SGHVS; CDR2 reads FQNEAQ. The chain's CDR3 is CASSPGLAGKFAAYNEQFF. CDR3 DNA sequence: TGTGCCAGCAGCCCGGGACTAGCGGGGAAGTTTGCCGCCTACAATGAGCAGTTCTTC.

V and J are TRBV13 and TRBJ1-2, with a possible D match to TRBD1 (6 bases). V was shortened by 1 base and J by 4 bases, with 10 bases between the two germline ends. CDR1 and CDR2 (germline): PRHDT, FYEKMQ (reference sequence). The CDR3 has 14 residues. The chain's CDR3 is CASSLDRAGYGYTF. The DNA of the CDR3 is TGTGCCAGCAGCTTAGACAGGGCGGGCTATGGCTACACCTTC.

The chain combines TRBV18 with TRBJ2-1; D remains unclear. Trimming pared 5 bases from V and 6 bases from J, leaving 17 bases between. The CDR3 loop spans 15 amino acids. CDR1 KGHSH and CDR2 LQKENI come from the germline V gene. The CDR3 reads CASSGPTPHINEQFF. The CDR3 region has the DNA TGTGCCAGCTCAGGGCCCACGCCCCACATCAATGAGCAGTTCTTC.

The table lists this clone with a few counts. V and J are TRBV11-1 and TRBJ2-3; the D gene is possibly TRBD1 (6 bases). The V end lost 3 bases, the J end lost 4 bases, and 8 bases lay between the germline ends. The germline V gene has CDR1 SGHAT and CDR2 FQDESV (reference sequence). This CDR3 contains 13 residues. CDR3 bases: TGTGCCAGCAGCTTGGGGGCATCAGATACGCAGTATTTT. It translates to CASSLGASDTQYF.

This rearrangement joins TRBV9 to TRBJ2-7; TRBD1 matches 9 bases. Trimming at V came to 3 bases and at J to 1 base, leaving 5 bases not matched to a gene. The length of the CDR3 is 15 residues. Germline CDR1 and CDR2: SGDLS and YYNGEE. CDR3: CASSDSGTGSYEQYF. CDR3 in DNA: TGTGCCAGCAGCGACAGCGGGACAGGGTCCTACGAGCAGTACTTC.

The count of this clone is one. The chain combines TRBV29-1 with TRBJ2-7; no clear D gene. This CDR3 spans 12 amino acids. CDR1 SQVTM and CDR2 ANQGSEA come from the germline V gene. With 0 bases removed from V and 2 bases from J, the gap between germline ends came to 5 bases. The CDR3: CSVEDSTYEQYF. In nucleotides, the CDR3 is TGCAGCGTTGAAGACAGTACCTACGAGCAGTACTTC.

The chain carries TRBV30 and TRBJ2-2, with D hard to call. The length of the CDR3 is 15 residues. V gave up 2 bases and J gave up 4 bases, with 14 bases separating them. Germline CDR1 and CDR2: GTSNPN and SVGIG (reference sequence). CDR3 protein: CAWSSESRITGELFF. DNA of the CDR3: TGTGCCTGGAGTAGTGAGTCTAGGATCACCGGGGAGCTGTTTTTT.

The chain recombines TRBV7-3 with TRBJ2-1, with 9 positions matching TRBD2. CDR3 length equals 15 residues. Unmatched junction bases numbered 4, after V lost 0 bases and J lost 7 bases. CDR1 and CDR2 (germline): SGHTA, FQGTGA. CDR3 in amino acids: CASSLTAGGPNEQFF. CDR3 in DNA: TGTGCCAGCAGCTTAACGGCGGGGGGGCCAAATGAGCAGTTCTTC.

CDR3 DNA sequence: TGTGCCAGCAGGGGGGGACCGATCGTCAGCAATGAGCAGTTCTTC. This codes for CASRGGPIVSNEQFF. The rearrangement uses TRBV5-6 and TRBJ2-1, with D perhaps matching TRBD2 (6 bases). In germline, CDR1 is SGHDT, CDR2 YYEEEE. The CDR3 consists of 15 residues. Trimming pared 5 bases from V and 6 bases from J, leaving 18 bases between.

The V call is TRBV4-1, the J call TRBJ1-1; the D is unclear. Per the germline V gene, CDR1 is MGHRA and CDR2 is YSYEKL. V lost 4 bases, J lost 5 bases, and 14 bases lay in between. This CDR3 comprises 14 residues. The CDR3 loop reads CASSPIGDWTEAFF. The CDR3 DNA sequence: TGCGCCAGCAGCCCTATCGGGGATTGGACTGAAGCTTTCTTT.

Only one count was recorded for this clone. The chain has TRBV5-1 and TRBJ2-3; possibly TRBD2 for D (7 bases). CDR3 size: 14 residues. In germline, CDR1 is SGHRS, CDR2 YFSETQ. V was shortened by 2 bases and J by 4 bases, with 11 bases between the two germline ends. The CDR3 protein is CASSFGGAADTQYF. CDR3 DNA: TGCGCCAGCAGCTTTGGGGGGGCCGCAGATACGCAGTATTTT.

This chain connects TRBV4-3 to TRBJ1-2, with D perhaps matching TRBD1 (5 bases). The germline gives CDR1 LGHNA, CDR2 YSLEER. Trimming pared 0 bases from V and 2 bases from J, leaving 13 bases between. The CDR3 has 16 residues. In DNA, the CDR3 is TGCGCCAGCAGCCAAGATCCGACAGTGCTGAACTATGGCTACACCTTC. It yields the protein CASSQDPTVLNYGYTF.

The rearrangement joins TRBV9 to TRBJ2-3, with 7 bases aligning to TRBD2. The CDR3 consists of 15 residues. Germline-derived CDR1 and CDR2 are SGDLS and YYNGEE. Trimming at V came to 3 bases and at J to 2 bases, leaving 6 bases not matched to a gene. CDR3 sequence: CASSALAVTTDTQYF. The CDR3 DNA follows: TGTGCCAGCAGCGCCCTAGCGGTCACCACAGATACGCAGTATTTT.

This clone was seen once. The V call is TRBV28, the J call TRBJ1-1; D may be TRBD1 (5 bases). The CDR3 length is 13 residues. Looked up from germline, CDR1 is MDHEN and CDR2 is SYDVKM. V shed 7 bases and J shed 4 bases, with 13 bases lying between them. This CDR3 is CASTLQGSTEAFF. For the CDR3, the DNA is TGTGCCAGCACTCTTCAGGGATCCACTGAAGCTTTCTTT.

The gene calls are TRBV5-1 and TRBJ1-2; 11 nucleotides align to TRBD1. The CDR3 has 14 residues. CDR1 is SGHRS and CDR2 is YFSETQ in the germline V gene. Unmatched junction bases numbered 1, after V lost 4 bases and J lost 2 bases. The CDR3 region has the DNA TGCGCCAGCAGCGGGACAGGGGGAAACTATGGCTACACCTTC. Translation: CASSGTGGNYGYTF.

This chain connects TRBV7-2 to TRBJ2-7; D is undetermined. The CDR3 extends over 12 amino acids. The V end was cut by 0 bases, the J end by 4 bases, with 4 bases between. Germline lookup yields CDR1 SGHTA and CDR2 FQGNSA. CDR3 DNA: TGTGCCAGCAGCTTAGCGAGGTACGAGCAGTACTTC. Its translation is CASSLARYEQYF.

The chain employs TRBV5-4 and TRBJ1-2; D perhaps matches TRBD1 (5 bases). This CDR3 has 15 amino acids. CDR1 and CDR2 (germline): SGHNT, YYREEE (reference sequence). V shed 0 bases and J shed 3 bases, with 12 bases lying between them. The CDR3 sequence: CASSLESGADYGYTF. CDR3 bases: TGTGCCAGCAGCTTGGAGAGTGGGGCCGACTATGGCTACACCTTC.

This rearrangement joins TRBV7-2 to TRBJ2-3; D not resolved. CDR3 size: 15 residues. Germline V CDR1 and CDR2: SGHTA, FQGNSA. Between the trimmed V and J ends, which lost 1 base and 2 bases, there was a span of 10 bases. The CDR3 region is CASSLGRGYTDTQYF. The CDR3 DNA follows: TGTGCCAGCAGCTTAGGTCGCGGATACACAGATACGCAGTATTTT.

This clone was picked up a small number of times. The chain combines TRBV6-5 with TRBJ1-4; 7 positions match TRBD1. The CDR3 has 16 amino acids. Germline V gives CDR1 MNHEY, CDR2 SVGAGI. J lost 1 base, V lost 2 bases, and 4 bases had no gene match. The CDR3 reads CASSYGGGRTNEKLFF. The CDR3 bases are TGTGCCAGCAGTTACGGAGGGGGCAGAACTAATGAAAAACTGTTTTTT.

The rearrangement links TRBV27 to TRBJ1-2; tentatively, D is TRBD1 (6 bases). V lost 8 bases, J lost 2 bases, and 18 bases lay in between. This CDR3 has 15 residues. The germline V gene has CDR1 MNHEY and CDR2 SMNVEV (reference sequence). The CDR3 DNA follows: TGTGCCAGCTCACCCAATCTTAGGGGGAACTATGGCTACACCTTC. It encodes CASSPNLRGNYGYTF.